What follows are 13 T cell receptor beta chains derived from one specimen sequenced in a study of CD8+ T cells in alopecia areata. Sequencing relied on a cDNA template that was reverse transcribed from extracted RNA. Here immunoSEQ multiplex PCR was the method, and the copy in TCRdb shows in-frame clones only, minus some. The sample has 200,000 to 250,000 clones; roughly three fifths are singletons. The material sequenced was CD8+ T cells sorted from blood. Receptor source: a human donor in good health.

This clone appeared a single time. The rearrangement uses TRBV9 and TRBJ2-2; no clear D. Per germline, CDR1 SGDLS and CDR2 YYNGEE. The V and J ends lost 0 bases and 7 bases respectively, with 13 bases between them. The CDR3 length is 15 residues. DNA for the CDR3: TGTGCCAGCAGCGTAGAATTTTACTGGGACGGGGAGCTGTTTTTT. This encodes CASSVEFYWDGELFF.

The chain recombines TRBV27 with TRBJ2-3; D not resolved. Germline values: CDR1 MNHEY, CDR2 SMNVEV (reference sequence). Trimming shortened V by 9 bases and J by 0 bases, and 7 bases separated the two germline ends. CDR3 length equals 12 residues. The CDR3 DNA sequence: TGTGCCAGGCCTCGTAGCACAGATACGCAGTATTTT. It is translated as CARPRSTDTQYF.

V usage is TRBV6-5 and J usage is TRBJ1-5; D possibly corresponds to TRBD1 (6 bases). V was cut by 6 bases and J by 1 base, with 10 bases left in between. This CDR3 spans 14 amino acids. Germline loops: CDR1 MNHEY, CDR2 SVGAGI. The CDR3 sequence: CASSLGGSNQPQHF. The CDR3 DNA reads TGTGCCAGCAGCCTAGGGGGGAGCAATCAGCCCCAGCATTTT.

CDR3 coding DNA: TGTGCCAGTAGTGCGGACAGCCGCACCTACGAGCAGTACTTC. Encoded protein: CASSADSRTYEQYF. V is TRBV19 and J is TRBJ2-7; perhaps TRBD1 as D (6 bases). V was clipped by 5 bases and J by 2 bases, with 13 bases between them. CDR3 length: 14 amino acids. CDR1 and CDR2 from the germline V gene are LNHDA and SQIVND (reference sequence).

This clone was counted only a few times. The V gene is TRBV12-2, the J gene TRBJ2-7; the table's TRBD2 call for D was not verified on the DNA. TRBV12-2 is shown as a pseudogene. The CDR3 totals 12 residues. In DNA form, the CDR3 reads TGTGCAAGTACGGGGGAGACCTACGAGCAGTACTTC. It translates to CASTGETYEQYF.

CDR3 sequence: CASSHLGGPDTQYF. Here the CDR3 DNA reads TGCGCCAGCAGTCACCTAGGGGGCCCAGATACGCAGTATTTT. The chain employs TRBV23-1 and TRBJ2-3; 7 bases are a match to TRBD1. TRBV23-1 is treated as an ORF (open reading frame) with a function not yet certain. There are 14 residues in the CDR3. The trim removed 3 bases at V and 4 bases at J, leaving 4 bases unmatched.

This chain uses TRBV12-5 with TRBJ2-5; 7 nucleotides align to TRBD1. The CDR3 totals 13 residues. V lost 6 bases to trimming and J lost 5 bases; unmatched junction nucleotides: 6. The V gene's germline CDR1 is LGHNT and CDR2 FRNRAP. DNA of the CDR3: TGTGCTAGTGGGACAGGGTCAGAGGAGACCCAGTACTTC. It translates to CASGTGSEETQYF.

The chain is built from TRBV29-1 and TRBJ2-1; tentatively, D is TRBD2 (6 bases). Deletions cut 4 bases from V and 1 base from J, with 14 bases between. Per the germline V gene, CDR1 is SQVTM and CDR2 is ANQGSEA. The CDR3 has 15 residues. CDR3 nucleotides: TGCAGCGTTGGGTATCGGAGGGAATCCTACAATGAGCAGTTCTTC. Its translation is CSVGYRRESYNEQFF.

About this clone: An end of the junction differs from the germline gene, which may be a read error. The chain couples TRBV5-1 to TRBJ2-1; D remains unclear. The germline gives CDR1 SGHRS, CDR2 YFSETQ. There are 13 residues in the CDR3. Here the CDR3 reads CASSLDSYNGQFF. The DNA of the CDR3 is TGCGCCAGCAGCTTGGACAGTTACAATGGGCAGTTCTTC. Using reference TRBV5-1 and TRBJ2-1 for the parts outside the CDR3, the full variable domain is KAGVTQTPRYLIKTRGQQVTLSCSPISGHRSVSWYQQTPGQGLQFLFEYFSETQRNKGNFPGRFSGRQFSNSRSEMNVSTLELGDSALYLCASSLDSYNGQFFGPGTRLTVL.

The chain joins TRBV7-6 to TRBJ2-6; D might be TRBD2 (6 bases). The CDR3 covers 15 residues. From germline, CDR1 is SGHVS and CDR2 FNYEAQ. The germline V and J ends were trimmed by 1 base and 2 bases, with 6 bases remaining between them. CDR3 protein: CASSLGGAGANVLTF. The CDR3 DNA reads TGTGCCAGCAGCTTAGGCGGGGCTGGGGCCAACGTCCTGACTTTC.

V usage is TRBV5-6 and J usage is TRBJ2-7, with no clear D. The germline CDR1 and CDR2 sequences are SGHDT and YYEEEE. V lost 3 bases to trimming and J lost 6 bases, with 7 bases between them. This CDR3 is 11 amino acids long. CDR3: CASSSRLEQYF. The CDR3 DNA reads TGTGCCAGCAGCTCAAGGCTCGAGCAGTACTTC.

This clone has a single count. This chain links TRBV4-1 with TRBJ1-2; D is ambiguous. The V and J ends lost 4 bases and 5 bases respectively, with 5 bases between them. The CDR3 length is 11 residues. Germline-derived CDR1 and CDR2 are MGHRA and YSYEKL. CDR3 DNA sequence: TGCGCCAGCAGCCGGGGATATGGCTACACCTTC. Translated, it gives CASSRGYGYTF.

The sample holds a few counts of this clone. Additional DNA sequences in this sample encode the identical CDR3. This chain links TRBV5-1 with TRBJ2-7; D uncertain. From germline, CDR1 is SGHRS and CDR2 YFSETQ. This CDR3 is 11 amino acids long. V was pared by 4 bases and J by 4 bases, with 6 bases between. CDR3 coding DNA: TGCGCCAGCAGCGGTGGTTACGAGCAGTACTTC. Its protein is CASSGGYEQYF.